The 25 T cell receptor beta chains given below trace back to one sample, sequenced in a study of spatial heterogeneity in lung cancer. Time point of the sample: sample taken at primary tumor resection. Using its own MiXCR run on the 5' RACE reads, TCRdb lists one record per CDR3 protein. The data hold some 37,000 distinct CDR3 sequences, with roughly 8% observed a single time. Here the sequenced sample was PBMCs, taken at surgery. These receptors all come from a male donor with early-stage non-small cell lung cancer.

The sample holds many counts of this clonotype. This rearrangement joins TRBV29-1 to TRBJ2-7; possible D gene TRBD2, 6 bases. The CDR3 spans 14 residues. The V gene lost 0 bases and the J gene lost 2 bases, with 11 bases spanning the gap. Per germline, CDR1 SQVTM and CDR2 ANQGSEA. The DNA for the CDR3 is TGCAGCGTTGAAGATGGACGGGAGACCTACGAGCAGTACTTC. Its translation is CSVEDGRETYEQYF.

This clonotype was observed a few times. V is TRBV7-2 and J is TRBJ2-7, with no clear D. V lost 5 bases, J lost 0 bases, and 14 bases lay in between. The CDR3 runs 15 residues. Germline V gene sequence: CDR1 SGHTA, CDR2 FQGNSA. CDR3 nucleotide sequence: TGTGCCAGCAGCAAACGACACGGCTTCTCCTACGAGCAGTACTTC. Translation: CASSKRHGFSYEQYF.

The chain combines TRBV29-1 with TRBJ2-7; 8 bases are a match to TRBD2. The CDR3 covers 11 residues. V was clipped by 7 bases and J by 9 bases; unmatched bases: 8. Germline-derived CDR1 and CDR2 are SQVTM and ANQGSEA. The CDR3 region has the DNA TGCAGCGCGGGGGGGGGCTATGCGCAGTACTTC. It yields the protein CSAGGGYAQYF.

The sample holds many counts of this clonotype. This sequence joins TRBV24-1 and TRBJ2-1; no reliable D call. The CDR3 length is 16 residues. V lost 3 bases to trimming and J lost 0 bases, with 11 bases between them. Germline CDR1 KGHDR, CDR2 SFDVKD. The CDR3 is CATSDPDPSSYNEQFF. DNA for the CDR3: TGTGCCACCAGTGATCCCGACCCTAGCTCCTACAATGAGCAGTTCTTC.

The CDR3 coding sequence is TGTGCCAGCAGCTTAGTTTCGGGAAACACAGATACGCAGTATTTT. This gives the protein CASSLVSGNTDTQYF. The rearrangement joins TRBV7-9 to TRBJ2-3; a possible D gene is TRBD2 (5 bases). Trimming stripped 1 base from V and 2 bases from J, with 10 bases between. This CDR3 is built from 15 residues. Germline V gene data show CDR1 as SEHNR and CDR2 as FQNEAQ (reference sequence). Filled out from reference TRBV7-9 and TRBJ2-3, the complete variable domain reads DTGVSQNPRHKITKRGQNVTFRCDPISEHNRLYWYRQTLGQGPEFLTYFQNEAQLEKSRLLSDRFSAERPKGSFSTLEIQRTEQGDSAMYLCASSLVSGNTDTQYFGPGTRLTVL.

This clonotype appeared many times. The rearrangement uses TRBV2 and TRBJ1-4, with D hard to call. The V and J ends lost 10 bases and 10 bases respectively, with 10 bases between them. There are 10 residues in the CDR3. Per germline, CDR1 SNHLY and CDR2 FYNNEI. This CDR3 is CATKGRKLFF. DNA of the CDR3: TGTGCCACTAAGGGTAGAAAACTGTTTTTT.

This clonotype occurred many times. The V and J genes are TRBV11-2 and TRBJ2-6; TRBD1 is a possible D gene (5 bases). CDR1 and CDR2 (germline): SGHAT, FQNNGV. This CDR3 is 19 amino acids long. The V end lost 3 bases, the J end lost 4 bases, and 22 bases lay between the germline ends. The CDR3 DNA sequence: TGTGCCAGCAGCTTCCTATCAACAGGCCCTATGGGCGGGGCCAACGTCCTGACTTTC. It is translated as CASSFLSTGPMGGANVLTF.

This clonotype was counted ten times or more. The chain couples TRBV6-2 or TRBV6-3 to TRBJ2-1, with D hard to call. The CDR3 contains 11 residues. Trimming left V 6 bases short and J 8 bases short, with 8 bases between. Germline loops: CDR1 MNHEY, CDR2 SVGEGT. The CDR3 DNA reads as TGTGCCAGCAGCCTCCTCCATGAGCAGTTCTTC. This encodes CASSLLHEQFF.

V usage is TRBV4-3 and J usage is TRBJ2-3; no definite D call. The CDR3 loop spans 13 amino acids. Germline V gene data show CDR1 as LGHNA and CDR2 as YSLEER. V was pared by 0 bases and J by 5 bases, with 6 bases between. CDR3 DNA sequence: TGCGCCAGCAGCCAAGATATAGGAGATACGCAGTATTTT. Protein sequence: CASSQDIGDTQYF.

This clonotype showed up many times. Here the CDR3 reads CASSQGGAWFF. The CDR3 DNA follows: TGTGCCAGCAGTCAAGGGGGGGCTTGGTTCTTC. This chain joins TRBV6-2 or TRBV6-3 and TRBJ2-1; weak D call: TRBD2 (7 bases). This CDR3 region has 11 residues. The V end lost 5 bases, the J end lost 15 bases, and 14 bases lay between the germline ends. Per the germline V gene, CDR1 is MNHEY and CDR2 is SVGEGT.

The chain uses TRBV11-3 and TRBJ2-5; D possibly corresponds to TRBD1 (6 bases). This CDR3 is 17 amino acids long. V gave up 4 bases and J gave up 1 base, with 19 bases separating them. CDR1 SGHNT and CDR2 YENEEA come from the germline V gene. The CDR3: CASSYLRGTPSQETQYF. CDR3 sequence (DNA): TGTGCCAGCAGCTACTTGAGGGGGACCCCTTCCCAAGAGACCCAGTACTTC. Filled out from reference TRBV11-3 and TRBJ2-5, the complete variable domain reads EAGVVQSPRYKIIEKKQPVAFWCNPISGHNTLYWYLQNLGQGPELLIRYENEEAVDDSQLPKDRFSAERLKGVDSTLKIQPAELGDSAVYLCASSYLRGTPSQETQYFGPGTRLLVL.

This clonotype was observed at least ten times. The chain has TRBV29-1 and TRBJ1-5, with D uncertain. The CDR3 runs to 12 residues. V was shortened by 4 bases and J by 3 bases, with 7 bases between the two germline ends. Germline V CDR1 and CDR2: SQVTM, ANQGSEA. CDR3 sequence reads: CSVGEVNQPQHF. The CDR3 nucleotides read TGCAGCGTTGGAGAAGTCAATCAGCCCCAGCATTTT.

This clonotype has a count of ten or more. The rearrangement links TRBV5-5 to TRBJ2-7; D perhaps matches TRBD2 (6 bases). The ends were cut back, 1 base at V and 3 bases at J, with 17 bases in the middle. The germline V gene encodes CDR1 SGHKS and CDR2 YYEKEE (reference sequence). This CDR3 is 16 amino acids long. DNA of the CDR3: TGTGCCAGCAGCTTGTATTACGGAGGGGAGAGCTACGAGCAGTACTTC. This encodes CASSLYYGGESYEQYF.

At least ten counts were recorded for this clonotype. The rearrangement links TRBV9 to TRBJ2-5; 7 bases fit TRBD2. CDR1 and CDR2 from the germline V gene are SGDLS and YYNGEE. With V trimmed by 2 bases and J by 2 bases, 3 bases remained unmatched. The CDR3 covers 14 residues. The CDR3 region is CASSVSSGQETQYF. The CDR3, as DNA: TGTGCCAGCAGCGTTTCTAGCGGACAAGAGACCCAGTACTTC.

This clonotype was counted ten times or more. The DNA for the CDR3 is TGTGCCAGTAGTATAGGGCAGGCCAATGAGCAGTTCTTC. Residues: CASSIGQANEQFF. The chain links TRBV19 to TRBJ2-1; D is unclear. The CDR3 loop spans 13 amino acids. V was pared by 1 base and J by 6 bases, with 7 bases between. Germline loops: CDR1 LNHDA, CDR2 SQIVND (reference sequence).

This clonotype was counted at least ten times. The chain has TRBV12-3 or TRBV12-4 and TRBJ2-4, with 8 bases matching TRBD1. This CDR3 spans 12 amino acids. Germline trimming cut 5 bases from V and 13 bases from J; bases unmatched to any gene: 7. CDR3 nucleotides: TGTGCCAGCAGTGCGGACAGGGCCCGGCAGTACTTC. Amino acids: CASSADRARQYF.

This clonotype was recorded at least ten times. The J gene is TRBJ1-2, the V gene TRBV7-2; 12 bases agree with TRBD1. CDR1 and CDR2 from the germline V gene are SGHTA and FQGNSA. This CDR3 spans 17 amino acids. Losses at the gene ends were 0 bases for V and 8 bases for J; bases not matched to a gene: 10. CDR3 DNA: TGTGCCAGCAGCTTAGCGGCCCAGGGACAGGGGGCTAAAGGCTACACCTTC. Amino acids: CASSLAAQGQGAKGYTF.

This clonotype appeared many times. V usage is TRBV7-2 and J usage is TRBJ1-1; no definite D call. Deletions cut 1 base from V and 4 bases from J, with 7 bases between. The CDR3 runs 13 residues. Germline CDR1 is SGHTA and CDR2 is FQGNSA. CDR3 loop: CASSLDQPTEAFF. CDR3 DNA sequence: TGTGCCAGCAGCTTAGATCAGCCCACTGAAGCTTTCTTT.

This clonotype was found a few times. The CDR3 is CASSRDRSYEQYF. In DNA form, the CDR3 reads TGTGCCAGCAGCCGGGACAGATCCTACGAGCAGTACTTC. This sequence joins TRBV7-2 and TRBJ2-7; TRBD1 aligns across 7 bases. This CDR3 contains 13 residues. V dropped 5 bases and J dropped 1; count of bases not matched to a gene: 2. Germline lookup yields CDR1 SGHTA and CDR2 FQGNSA.

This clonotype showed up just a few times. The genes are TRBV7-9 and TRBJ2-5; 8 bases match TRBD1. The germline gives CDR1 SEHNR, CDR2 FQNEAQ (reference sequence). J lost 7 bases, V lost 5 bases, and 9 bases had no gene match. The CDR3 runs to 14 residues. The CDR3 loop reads CASSPGGRRGTQYF. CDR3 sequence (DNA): TGTGCCAGCAGCCCAGGGGGCAGAAGGGGGACCCAGTACTTC. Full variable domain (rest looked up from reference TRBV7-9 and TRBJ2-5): DTGVSQNPRHKITKRGQNVTFRCDPISEHNRLYWYRQTLGQGPEFLTYFQNEAQLEKSRLLSDRFSAERPKGSFSTLEIQRTEQGDSAMYLCASSPGGRRGTQYFGPGTRLLVL.

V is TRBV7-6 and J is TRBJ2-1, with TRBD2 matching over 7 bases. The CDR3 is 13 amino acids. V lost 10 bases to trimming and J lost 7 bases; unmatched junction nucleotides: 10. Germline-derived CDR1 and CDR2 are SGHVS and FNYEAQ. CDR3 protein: CATSGGGPNEQFF. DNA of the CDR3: TGTGCCACCTCGGGGGGAGGGCCGAATGAGCAGTTCTTC.

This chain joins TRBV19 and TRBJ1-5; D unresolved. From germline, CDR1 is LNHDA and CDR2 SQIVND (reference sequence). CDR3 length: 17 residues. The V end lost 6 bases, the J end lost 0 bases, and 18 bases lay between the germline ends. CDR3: CASRRAGLRDSNQPQHF. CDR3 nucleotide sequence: TGTGCCAGTAGACGGGCAGGACTTAGGGATAGCAATCAGCCCCAGCATTTT.

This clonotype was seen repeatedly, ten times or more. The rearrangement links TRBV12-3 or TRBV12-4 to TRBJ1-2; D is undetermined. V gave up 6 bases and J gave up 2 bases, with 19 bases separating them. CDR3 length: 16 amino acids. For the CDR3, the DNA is TGTGCCAGCAGCCCTCCTCCTCGGTCCTCAAACTATGGCTACACCTTC. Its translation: CASSPPPRSSNYGYTF.

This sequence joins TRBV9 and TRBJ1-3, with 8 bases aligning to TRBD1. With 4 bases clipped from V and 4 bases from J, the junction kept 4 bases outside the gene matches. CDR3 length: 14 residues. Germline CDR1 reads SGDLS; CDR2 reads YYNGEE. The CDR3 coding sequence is TGTGCCAGCAGCCCAGGGGGCGCGGGAAACACCATATATTTT. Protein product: CASSPGGAGNTIYF.

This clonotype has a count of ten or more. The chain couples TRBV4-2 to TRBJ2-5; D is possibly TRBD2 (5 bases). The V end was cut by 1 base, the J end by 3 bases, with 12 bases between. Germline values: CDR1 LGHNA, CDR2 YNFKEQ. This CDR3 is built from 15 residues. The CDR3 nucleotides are TGTGCCAGCAGCCAAGCAGCCGGGAACGAAGAGACCCAGTACTTC. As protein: CASSQAAGNEETQYF.